This TCR beta chain was captured in a study of early T cells in non-severe SARS-CoV-2 infection. TCRdb called the 5' RACE reads again in MiXCR, with one record for every CDR3 protein. The sample has tens of thousands of distinct CDR3 sequences, roughly a tenth seen once. The junction had 13 bases not matched to a gene; V was cut back by 5 bases and J by 1 base. Germline CDR1 reads SEHNR; CDR2 reads FQNEAQ (reference sequence). CDR3 size: 18 residues. V usage is TRBV7-9 and J usage is TRBJ2-1; 8 bases map to TRBD1. The TCR sequence derives from an adult who was a healthcare worker with PCR-confirmed SARS-CoV-2 infection or an uninfected control (not recorded which). The sample taken for sequencing was whole blood. The CDR3, as DNA: TGTGCCAGCAGCCCCAGGGGGCAGCGGGTCGGATCCTACAATGAGCAGTTCTTC. Its translation: CASSPRGQRVGSYNEQFF.